These 9 T cell receptor beta chains came from one sample sequenced in a study of T-cell reconstitution after alpha-beta-depleted transplantation in children. Unique molecular identifiers tagged the TCRbeta library. MiXCR was run by TCRdb on the PCR reads, yielding one entry per CDR3 protein. The sample carries approximately 490,000 distinct CDR3 sequences, about 10% recorded once. The sequenced sample was PBMCs, obtained before TCRalphabeta/CD19-depleted stem cell transplant. The receptors stem from a child younger than 10 with inherited bone marrow failure, due to receive a stem cell transplant.

In its sample, this clonotype was seen many times. The chain combines TRBV7-9 with TRBJ2-1; no clear D. Per the germline V gene, CDR1 is SEHNR and CDR2 is FQNEAQ (reference sequence). This CDR3 has 12 amino acids. Trimming shortened V by 6 bases and J by 3 bases, and 6 bases separated the two germline ends. The CDR3 nucleotides are TGTGCCAGCAGACTATTCTACAATGAGCAGTTCTTC. Translating gives CASRLFYNEQFF.

Ten or more counts support this clonotype. The chain joins TRBV20-1 to TRBJ2-1; 8 positions match TRBD2. V shed 3 bases and J 0 bases; nucleotides not matched to a gene: 4. CDR1 is DFQATT, CDR2 SNEGSKA, per germline (reference sequence). The CDR3 runs 15 residues. The DNA for the CDR3 is TGCAGTGCTAGCACTAGCGGACGCTCCTACAATGAGCAGTTCTTC. This translates into CSASTSGRSYNEQFF.

This clonotype was counted at least ten times. V and J are TRBV20-1 and TRBJ2-7; tentative D call: TRBD2 (5 bases). This CDR3 comprises 13 residues. CDR1 is DFQATT and CDR2 is SNEGSKA in the germline V gene (reference sequence). The ends were cut back, 1 base at V and 3 bases at J, with 10 bases in the middle. The CDR3 loop reads CSARVSASYEQYF. The CDR3 region has the DNA TGCAGTGCTAGAGTTAGCGCGAGCTACGAGCAGTACTTC.

This clonotype was observed at least ten times. The chain has TRBV27 and TRBJ2-1, with TRBD2 matching 7 bases. The CDR3 is 14 amino acids. Germline lookup yields CDR1 MNHEY and CDR2 SMNVEV (reference sequence). The V segment lost 6 bases and the J segment 10 bases; nucleotides outside the gene matches: 12. The CDR3 loop is CASSVAGFRWEQFF. CDR3 nucleotides: TGTGCCAGCAGCGTAGCGGGTTTTAGATGGGAGCAGTTCTTC.

V usage is TRBV19 and J usage is TRBJ2-7; 7 bases are shared with TRBD1. Germline CDR1 and CDR2: LNHDA and SQIVND (reference sequence). The CDR3 loop spans 13 amino acids. V shed 6 bases and J 4 bases; nucleotides not matched to a gene: 6. The CDR3 bases are TGTGCCAGTAGAAAGCCGGGACAGTACGAGCAGTACTTC. The encoded protein is CASRKPGQYEQYF.

This clonotype was seen only a few times. The chain recombines TRBV20-1 with TRBJ2-1, with 8 bases lining up with TRBD2. CDR3 length: 13 amino acids. J lost 8 bases, V lost 3 bases, and 6 bases had no gene match. Per the germline V gene, CDR1 is DFQATT and CDR2 is SNEGSKA (reference sequence). CDR3 DNA: TGCAGTGCTAGGGGGACTAGTCGGTATGAGCAGTTCTTC. Its translation is CSARGTSRYEQFF.

This clonotype was detected ten times or more. The gene calls are TRBV12-3 or TRBV12-4 and TRBJ1-3, with 10 nucleotides matching TRBD1. Trimming at V came to 8 bases and at J to 0 bases, leaving 10 bases not matched to a gene. CDR3 length: 17 amino acids. CDR3 sequence (DNA): TGTGCCAGCTCACCCGGGACAGGGGAAAACTCTGGAAACACCATATATTTT. Protein: CASSPGTGENSGNTIYF.

This clonotype was picked up a small number of times. The V gene is TRBV5-1, the J gene TRBJ2-2; D gene unclear. Germline V CDR1 and CDR2: SGHRS, YFSETQ. V lost 1 base and J lost 6, with 19 bases in between. The CDR3 length is 17 residues. The CDR3 coding sequence is TGCGCCAGCAGCTTGTTCGTCCCCAGCGTCTTTTCCGGGGAGCTGTTTTTT. Translating gives CASSLFVPSVFSGELFF.

This rearrangement joins TRBV6-2 or TRBV6-3 to TRBJ1-6; D not certain. V lost 4 bases and J 7 bases, leaving 14 bases between the germline ends. This CDR3 is 15 amino acids long. Germline V gene sequence: CDR1 MNHEY, CDR2 SVGEGT. The CDR3 loop is CASSSPIYGNSPLHF. The CDR3 coding sequence is TGTGCCAGCAGTTCTCCGATCTACGGCAATTCACCCCTCCACTTT.